Here is one T cell receptor beta chain with its context. This clonotype appeared a few times. The clone's antigen remains unknown. Base qualities are not at hand, and no much larger clone is one base apart. TCRdb names Illumina NovaSeq 6000 as the instrument used. cDNA libraries for TCRalpha and TCRbeta were prepared by 5'RACE using constant-segment primers, with sample barcodes and unique molecular identifiers added. RNA was extracted from every sample with Trizol reagent. Libraries were amplified in two PCR steps, with a second sample barcode and Illumina TruSeq adapters added in the second step. The libraries were sequenced on an Illumina NovaSeq using 2 x 150 bp paired-end reads. The authors' pipeline ran thus. Reads were demultiplexed and collapsed into UMI-guided consensus sequences with migec v1.2.7. With mixcr v2.1.11, UMI consensuses were aligned to TRA and TRB V and J templates and assembled into clonotypes. A clonotype was counted as expanded or contracted only when both edgeR and NoisET called the clonotype significant, with the noise models trained on biological replicates. For edgeR calls, the cutoffs were a false discovery rate-adjusted p below 0.01 and a log2 fold-change threshold of 1. As an exploratory analysis of dynamics, max-normalized trajectories of the 1000 most abundant clonotypes were examined with PCA combined with hierarchical clustering. Separately sequenced CD4+ and CD8+ repertoires were used to assign the CD4 or CD8 phenotype of responding clones. TCRdb cleaned the public reads at Q25 with fastp, built clones with MiXCR and kept in-frame beta chains. All rows with the same CDR3 protein become a single entry with the most common DNA and genes. What appears here as the V and J calls and clone size reflects TCRdb's work, not the paper's. This sample has about 620,000 distinct CDR3 sequences in its table, and roughly 18% of those were observed once. The ten largest clones capture around 12% of the sample.

CDR1 and CDR2, looked up from the germline V gene (reference sequence), are DFQATT and SNEGSKA. Deletion took 1 base off V and 6 bases off J, with a span of 10 bases between the germline ends. The CDR3 numbers 13 residues from cysteine through phenylalanine. The kept DNA is CDR3 alone, 39 bases in frame from the first base. Ficoll-Paque density gradient centrifugation was the method used to isolate PBMCs. The sample is drawn from a study of T-cell memory formation after mild COVID-19 listed by TCRdb under 2021. Background on the whole study: Most TCR sequence clusters were specific to one of the two donors. In a couple of donors, T-cell clones that expanded and contracted after mild COVID-19 were followed by sequencing TCRalpha and TCRbeta repertoires longitudinally. The cohort was made up of two young adult volunteers, one female and one male, who were previously healthy. Here is what the overall study found, with its caveats: Only a couple of mild cases were covered in the study, and larger cohorts including severe cases with pre-infection samples were considered necessary. Clones contracting from day 15 to 85 had balanced CD4/CD8 phenotypes, while a second wave expanding from day 15 to 37 was biased towards CD4+. The second-wave clones that peaked on day 37 were not confirmed to be SARS-CoV-2 specific. Some responding clones were found in pre-infection memory, which suggests that pre-existing cross-reactive memory T cells took part in the SARS-CoV-2 response. Contracting CD4+ clones appeared mostly in the CM and EM memory subsets, whereas CD8+ clones were enriched in EMRA.

The TCR was taken from an adult woman who had mild COVID-19 (a few samples of this study predate the infection). The sample titles of this study are shuffled in the database, so cell type and time point are left out; the donor was told from shared clones. Sequences were obtained from PBMCs or a T cell subset sorted from them (not recorded which). This receptor chain uses TRBV20-1 and TRBJ2-1; the D gene is not confidently resolved. The CDR3 corresponds to CSARVHLLNEQFF. The base sequence is TGCAGTGCTAGAGTACATCTACTCAATGAGCAGTTCTTC.